Given below is one T cell receptor beta chain in context. The antigen is unknown. PCR primers comprised 60 Vbeta and 13 Jbeta primers. Profiling relied on immunoSEQ multiplex PCR, and the TCRdb table lists in-frame clones only, not all of them. The table shows some 80,000 clones, with 60% to 85% occurring only once. The entry originates in a study of cytomegalovirus exposure and HLA in healthy donors. Germline CDR1 and CDR2: SEHNR and FQNEAQ (reference sequence). The V end lost 4 bases, the J end lost 9 bases, and 18 bases lay between the germline ends. The CDR3 length is 14 residues. Whole-study results and caveats: Rarity characterized most TCR sequences, yet some public TCRs appeared in many donors. Later analysis placed DRB1 highest and HLA-C lowest in TCR association rates, which differed by HLA locus. Trimming of TCR beta V- and J-genes showed a link, identified in a later analysis, to a missense DCLRE1C variant.

The sample was PBMCs. The J gene is TRBJ2-5, the V gene TRBV7-9; D remains ambiguous. The clonotype comes from a man aged 18 to 30 in good health and CMV-seropositive. CDR3 in amino acids: CASSYNSILVAQYF. In nucleotides, the CDR3 is TGTGCCAGCAGCTATAACTCGATCTTGGTGGCCCAGTACTTC.